This entry lists 26 T cell receptor beta chains sequenced from one sample in a study of T cell responses to AZD1222 COVID-19 vaccine. This table comes from immunoSEQ multiplex PCR, and its TCRdb copy is limited to in-frame clones, with some not included. The sample records 50,000 to 70,000 clones, about 85% being singletons. The sample here was peripheral blood, taken on day 0 of MenACWY control vaccination. These receptors originate from an adult in good health.

The gene calls are TRBV7-9 and TRBJ2-7; 8 positions agree with TRBD2. CDR3 length equals 16 residues. Germline-derived CDR1 and CDR2 are SEHNR and FQNEAQ (reference sequence). V was pared by 0 bases and J by 4 bases, with 8 bases of the junction left unmatched. CDR3 sequence reads: CASSLAVGTRGYEQYF. CDR3 nucleotides: TGTGCCAGCAGCTTAGCAGTCGGGACTAGGGGATACGAGCAGTACTTC.

The rearrangement links TRBV2 to TRBJ2-1; 10 positions match TRBD2. Germline V gives CDR1 SNHLY, CDR2 FYNNEI. J gave up 4 bases and V 7 bases, and 7 bases lay outside the gene matches. The CDR3 contains 15 residues. In DNA form, the CDR3 reads TGTGCCAGCACCAAAGGACTAGCGGAATACAATGAGCAGTTCTTC. This gives the protein CASTKGLAEYNEQFF.

The rearrangement links TRBV6-1 to TRBJ2-7; 9 nucleotides align to TRBD1. Per the germline V gene, CDR1 is MNHNS and CDR2 is SASEGT. V gave up 1 base and J gave up 5 bases; unmatched junction bases: 9. This CDR3 is built from 16 residues. The CDR3 region is CASSEVPQGALDEQYF. The CDR3 DNA is TGTGCCAGCAGTGAAGTCCCACAGGGGGCTCTCGACGAGCAGTACTTC.

This clone was detected once. The V gene is TRBV13, the J gene TRBJ2-1; 12 bases are shared with TRBD2. After removal of 5 bases from V and 10 bases from J, the junction contained 9 bases not matched to a gene. The germline gives CDR1 PRHDT, CDR2 FYEKMQ (reference sequence). The CDR3 covers 15 residues. CDR3 region: CASSRPGLAGPEQFF. The CDR3 bases are TGTGCCAGCAGCCGCCCCGGACTAGCGGGACCCGAGCAGTTCTTC.

The rearrangement links TRBV23-1 to TRBJ2-5; 13 bases agree with TRBD2. TRBV23-1 is placed among ORFs of uncertain function. This CDR3 comprises 20 residues. Germline trimming cut 0 bases from V and 5 bases from J; bases unmatched to any gene: 15. The DNA of the CDR3 is TGCGCCAGCAGTCAATCCGACCTTTTGGGACTAGCGGGGCCACGGGAGACCCAGTACTTC. Translated: CASSQSDLLGLAGPRETQYF.

The V and J genes are TRBV6-1 and TRBJ1-1; D remains unclear. From germline, CDR1 is MNHNS and CDR2 SASEGT. Trimming removed 3 bases from V and 4 bases from J, with 9 bases in between. This CDR3 comprises 13 residues. The CDR3 DNA follows: TGTGCCAGCAGTGAGTGGGGTGGCACTGAAGCTTTCTTT. The encoded protein is CASSEWGGTEAFF.

The DNA of the CDR3 is TGTGCCAGTAGTATCGCCTACAATGAGCAGTTCTTC. Translation gives CASSIAYNEQFF. The V gene is TRBV19, the J gene TRBJ2-1, with D unclear. The CDR3 consists of 12 residues. In germline, CDR1 is LNHDA, CDR2 SQIVND (reference sequence). Trimming pared 3 bases from V and 2 bases from J, leaving 2 bases between.

The chain is built from TRBV19 and TRBJ1-2; D not resolved. CDR1 LNHDA and CDR2 SQIVND come from the germline V gene (reference sequence). V lost 5 bases and J lost 4, with 20 bases in between. The CDR3 consists of 16 residues. As DNA, the CDR3 is TGTGCCAGTAGTCACGCGGGTTCGGGCTTTCTCTATGGCTACACCTTC. It is translated as CASSHAGSGFLYGYTF.

The chain has TRBV21-1 and TRBJ1-5. TRBV21-1 is deemed a pseudogene. This CDR3 region has 20 residues. CDR3 sequence: CASSKAGPGTDQRSNQPQHF. The CDR3 DNA reads as TGTGCCAGCAGCAAAGCAGGTCCGGGAACGGATCAGAGAAGCAATCAGCCCCAGCATTTT.

This chain connects TRBV28 to TRBJ2-2; D unresolved. The CDR3 length is 11 residues. The ends were cut back, 6 bases at V and 6 bases at J, with 5 bases in the middle. CDR1 and CDR2 from the germline V gene are MDHEN and SYDVKM. The chain's CDR3 is CASRTSGELFF. For the CDR3, the DNA is TGTGCCAGCAGAACCTCCGGGGAGCTGTTTTTT.

This CDR3 reads CASSPSGDSVYEQYF. The CDR3 region has the DNA TGTGCCAGCAGCCCCTCCGGGGACTCAGTCTACGAGCAGTACTTC. The gene calls are TRBV7-2 and TRBJ2-7; possibly TRBD2 for D (6 bases). The CDR3 totals 15 residues. From germline, CDR1 is SGHTA and CDR2 FQGNSA. Trimming took off 5 bases at V and 3 bases at J, with 17 bases between the two ends. Full variable domain (rest looked up from reference TRBV7-2 and TRBJ2-7): GAGVSQSPSNKVTEKGKDVELRCDPISGHTALYWYRQSLGQGLEFLIYFQGNSAPDKSGLPSDRFSAERTGGSVSTLTIQRTQQEDSAVYLCASSPSGDSVYEQYFGPGTRLTVT.

The chain has TRBV12-5 and TRBJ1-1; 9 bases are a match to TRBD1. The CDR3 has 14 residues. Germline assignment: CDR1 LGHNT and CDR2 FRNRAP. V dropped 6 bases and J dropped 2; count of bases not matched to a gene: 4. CDR3 residues: CASGTTGGNTEAFF. In nucleotides, the CDR3 is TGTGCTAGTGGAACTACAGGGGGCAACACTGAAGCTTTCTTT.

CDR3 amino acids: CASSVTYEQYF. The CDR3 nucleotides are TGTGCCAGCAGTGTAACCTACGAGCAGTACTTC. The chain uses TRBV12-3 or TRBV12-4 and TRBJ2-7; D is unresolved. The germline V and J ends were trimmed by 5 bases and 2 bases, with 4 bases remaining between them. The CDR3 spans 11 residues.

Written as DNA, the CDR3 is TGTGCCAGTAGTATAGCGGCTAGCGGCCCAGATACGCAGTATTTT. Amino acids: CASSIAASGPDTQYF. The chain recombines TRBV19 with TRBJ2-3; 7 nucleotides agree with TRBD2. This CDR3 is 15 amino acids long. CDR1 and CDR2 from the germline V gene are LNHDA and SQIVND (reference sequence). The trim removed 1 base at V and 4 bases at J, leaving 5 bases unmatched.

V usage is TRBV6-2 or TRBV6-3 and J usage is TRBJ1-5, with D hard to call. Germline V CDR1 and CDR2: MNHEY, SVGEGT. CDR3 length: 16 residues. V dropped 4 bases and J dropped 0 bases, with 13 bases sitting between them. CDR3 coding DNA: TGTGCCAGCAGTTTGCACGGACCCTATAGCAATCAGCCCCAGCATTTT. Translation gives CASSLHGPYSNQPQHF.

As concerns this clone: Within the sample, other DNA sequences also encode this same CDR3. The chain uses TRBV7-2 and TRBJ1-2; D ambiguous. The CDR3 contains 12 residues. Between the trimmed V and J ends, which lost 0 bases and 4 bases, there was a span of 3 bases. Germline V gene lookup returns CDR1 SGHTA and CDR2 FQGNSA. CDR3 coding DNA: TGTGCCAGCAGCTTAGCTTTCTATGGCTACACCTTC. Its protein product is CASSLAFYGYTF.

The chain carries TRBV5-4 and TRBJ1-2, with a weak D call TRBD1 (6 bases). V was pared by 4 bases and J by 2 bases, with 15 bases between. This CDR3 contains 15 residues. Germline V lookup: CDR1 SGHNT, CDR2 YYREEE (reference sequence). This CDR3 reads CASSGTRGANYGYTF. DNA for the CDR3: TGTGCCAGCAGCGGGACGAGGGGGGCAAACTATGGCTACACCTTC.

The rearrangement links TRBV28 to TRBJ2-1, with D uncertain. The germline gives CDR1 MDHEN, CDR2 SYDVKM. Trimming left V 3 bases short and J 1 base short, with 10 bases between. The CDR3 is 15 amino acids. The CDR3 DNA sequence: TGTGCCAGCAGTTTGGAGATAGGGTCCTACAATGAGCAGTTCTTC. Its protein is CASSLEIGSYNEQFF. Together with reference TRBV28 and TRBJ2-1, the CDR3 gives the full variable domain: DVKVTQSSRYLVKRTGEKVFLECVQDMDHENMFWYRQDPGLGLRLIYFSYDVKMKEKGDIPEGYSVSREKKERFSLILESASTNQTSMYLCASSLEIGSYNEQFFGPGTRLTVL.

The genes are TRBV18 and TRBJ2-3; TRBD1 agrees at 8 bases. Trimming cost V 0 bases and J 2 bases; bases outside gene matches: 7. The V gene's germline CDR1 is KGHSH and CDR2 LQKENI. The CDR3 runs to 17 residues. CDR3: CASSPPGTGRLTDTQYF. Here the CDR3 DNA reads TGTGCCAGCTCACCACCTGGGACAGGACGCCTCACAGATACGCAGTATTTT.

The gene calls are TRBV7-6 and TRBJ1-1; D is undetermined. V lost 3 bases and J 1 base, leaving 12 bases between the germline ends. Germline V gene lookup returns CDR1 SGHVS and CDR2 FNYEAQ. This CDR3 region has 15 residues. CDR3 bases: TGTGCCAGCAGCTTGGGTCCACATGAGAACACTGAAGCTTTCTTT. This sequence encodes CASSLGPHENTEAFF.

V usage is TRBV29-1 and J usage is TRBJ2-7; 11 bases match TRBD2. Germline CDR1 reads SQVTM; CDR2 reads ANQGSEA. CDR3 length: 14 residues. J was trimmed by 7 bases and V by 4 bases; bases with no gene match: 9. CDR3 DNA sequence: TGCAGCGTTGCGGGGACTAGCGGTGTGGGAGAGCAGTACTTC. Translation: CSVAGTSGVGEQYF.

The V and J genes are TRBV28 and TRBJ1-6, with 9 bases aligning to TRBD1. V gave up 1 base and J gave up 8 bases; unmatched junction bases: 9. Per germline, CDR1 MDHEN and CDR2 SYDVKM. This CDR3 is built from 17 residues. For the CDR3, the DNA is TGTGCCAGCAGTTTATCCGGACAGGGGCCAACCCATTCACCCCTCCACTTT. Its translation: CASSLSGQGPTHSPLHF.

The rearrangement links TRBV4-3 to TRBJ2-5; D not certain. CDR1 is LGHNA, CDR2 YSLEER, per germline. The V gene lost 1 base and the J gene lost 5 bases, with 8 bases spanning the gap. The CDR3 totals 13 residues. CDR3 in DNA: TGCGCCAGCAGCCAAGGGGTAGTGGAGACCCAGTACTTC. Encoded protein: CASSQGVVETQYF.

The V and J genes are TRBV2 and TRBJ2-1; 8 bases agree with TRBD2. CDR3 length equals 17 residues. V lost 3 bases, J lost 5 bases, and 12 bases stayed unmatched. In germline, CDR1 is SNHLY, CDR2 FYNNEI. The CDR3 region is CASSDRSGLVGNNEQFF. The CDR3, as DNA: TGTGCCAGCAGTGATCGGTCGGGACTAGTCGGGAACAATGAGCAGTTCTTC. Drawing the rest from reference TRBV2 and TRBJ2-1, the complete variable domain is EPEVTQTPSHQVTQMGQEVILRCVPISNHLYFYWYRQILGQKVEFLVSFYNNEISEKSEIFDDQFSVERPDGSNFTLKIRSTKLEDSAMYFCASSDRSGLVGNNEQFFGPGTRLTVL.

Here the CDR3 DNA reads TGTGCCAGCAGCCAACGCAAGCGGGATCCCTACGAGCAGTACTTC. It yields the protein CASSQRKRDPYEQYF. The rearrangement uses TRBV14 and TRBJ2-7, with 7 bases fitting TRBD2. This CDR3 spans 15 amino acids. Germline CDR1 SGHDN, CDR2 FVKESK. V was pared by 2 bases and J by 2 bases, with 6 bases of the junction left unmatched.

In this sample, this clone turned up once. The chain combines TRBV19 with TRBJ1-5; the match to TRBD1 covers 9 bases. The CDR3 runs to 14 residues. Losses at the gene ends were 4 bases for V and 7 bases for J; bases not matched to a gene: 5. Germline values: CDR1 LNHDA, CDR2 SQIVND (reference sequence). CDR3 in amino acids: CASSRDRVEQPQHF. The CDR3 DNA reads TGTGCCAGTAGTAGGGACAGGGTAGAGCAGCCCCAGCATTTT.